A single sample is the source of the 19 T cell receptor beta chains below, sequenced in a study of CD8 T cells in Susac syndrome. Random hexamers were used to reverse transcribe the RNA input (about 0.5 to 1 ug). TCRdb reprocessed the immunoSEQ multiplex PCR reads with MiXCR, giving one entry per CDR3 protein. In the table there are about 400,000 distinct CDR3 sequences, about 85% of which are singletons. Sample: CD8+ T cells from PBMCs. Receptors were obtained from a human donor with multiple sclerosis.

V and J are TRBV20-1 and TRBJ2-1; maybe TRBD2 (5 bases). The germline gives CDR1 DFQATT, CDR2 SNEGSKA (reference sequence). V was pared by 3 bases and J by 8 bases, with 20 bases between. The CDR3 runs to 15 residues. The CDR3 loop reads CSASPTFPPGDEQFF. The CDR3 nucleotides read TGCAGTGCTAGCCCAACTTTCCCCCCCGGGGATGAGCAGTTCTTC.

V is TRBV7-9 and J is TRBJ2-1; 7 nucleotides line up with TRBD2. In germline, CDR1 is SEHNR, CDR2 FQNEAQ (reference sequence). The CDR3 consists of 13 residues. V was clipped by 7 bases and J by 4 bases; unmatched bases: 4. CDR3 bases: TGTGCCAGCACCCTAGCGGATTACAATGAGCAGTTCTTC. Protein sequence: CASTLADYNEQFF.

The chain employs TRBV2 and TRBJ2-2, with D possibly being TRBD1 (5 bases). The V end was cut by 2 bases, the J end by 0 bases, with 7 bases between. Per germline, CDR1 SNHLY and CDR2 FYNNEI. There are 15 residues in the CDR3. The CDR3 spells CASSERGPNTGELFF. The CDR3 region has the DNA TGTGCCAGCAGTGAAAGGGGTCCGAACACCGGGGAGCTGTTTTTT.

V and J are TRBV6-1 and TRBJ2-7; D is unclear. V lost 0 bases, J lost 3 bases, and 9 bases lay in between. Germline CDR1 reads MNHNS; CDR2 reads SASEGT. CDR3 size: 14 residues. Written as DNA, the CDR3 is TGTGCCAGCAGTGAAGCTAGCCGCCGCTACGAGCAGTACTTC. It translates to CASSEASRRYEQYF.

The chain combines TRBV7-6 with TRBJ2-7; possibly TRBD2 for D (6 bases). V dropped 0 bases and J dropped 5 bases, with 8 bases sitting between them. Germline lookup yields CDR1 SGHVS and CDR2 FNYEAQ. The CDR3 has 13 amino acids. The chain's CDR3 is CASSLAPGDEQYF. The CDR3 DNA reads as TGTGCCAGCAGCTTAGCTCCGGGGGACGAGCAGTACTTC. Full variable domain (remainder filled in from reference TRBV7-6 and TRBJ2-7): GAGVSQSPRYKVTKRGQDVALRCDPISGHVSLYWYRQALGQGPEFLTYFNYEAQQDKSGLPNDRFSAERPEGSISTLTIQRTEQRDSAMYRCASSLAPGDEQYFGPGTRLTVT.

CDR3 DNA sequence: TGTGCCAGCAATCGGGGGACTGAAGCTTTCTTT. Protein: CASNRGTEAFF. This chain links TRBV6-1 with TRBJ1-1; maybe TRBD1 (5 bases). The CDR3 sequence is 11 residues long. V lost 7 bases and J 5 bases, leaving 8 bases between the germline ends. Germline CDR1 is MNHNS and CDR2 is SASEGT.

The CDR3 region has the DNA TGTGCCAGCAGGGGGGCCTGGGATGAAAAACTGTTTTTT. Protein: CASRGAWDEKLFF. The chain employs TRBV5-6 and TRBJ1-4, with D maybe TRBD1 (6 bases). The CDR3 is 13 amino acids. V lost 5 bases, J lost 6 bases, and 11 bases lay in between. Germline assignment: CDR1 SGHDT and CDR2 YYEEEE.

V gene TRBV6-2 or TRBV6-3 combines with J gene TRBJ1-1; no definite D call. Germline V gene lookup returns CDR1 MNHEY and CDR2 SVGEGT. CDR3 length: 14 amino acids. V was pared by 2 bases and J by 1 base, with 8 bases between. The CDR3 DNA is TGTGCCAGCAGTTACATCCAAGAGAACACTGAAGCTTTCTTT. Translated, it gives CASSYIQENTEAFF.

This clonotype was picked up a small number of times. This chain connects TRBV6-5 to TRBJ2-1; D may be TRBD1 (6 bases). Germline V CDR1 and CDR2: MNHEY, SVGAGI. Trimming removed 0 bases at V and 4 bases at J, with 7 bases between. The CDR3 is 14 residues long. CDR3 sequence (DNA): TGTGCCAGCAGTTACTCGCAGGGGTACAATGAGCAGTTCTTC. Protein sequence: CASSYSQGYNEQFF.

This clonotype was picked up a small number of times. The CDR3 sequence: CASSESTDTQYF. The CDR3 nucleotides read TGTGCCAGCAGTGAAAGCACAGATACGCAGTATTTT. The V gene is TRBV6-1, the J gene TRBJ2-3; D is undetermined. This CDR3 contains 12 residues. The ends were cut back, 2 bases at V and 0 bases at J, with 0 bases in the middle. From germline, CDR1 is MNHNS and CDR2 SASEGT.

The chain combines TRBV20-1 with TRBJ2-1; TRBD2 agrees at 9 bases. Unmatched junction bases numbered 9, after V lost 0 bases and J lost 6 bases. Germline V gives CDR1 DFQATT, CDR2 SNEGSKA (reference sequence). The CDR3 covers 16 residues. In nucleotides, the CDR3 is TGCAGTGCTAGAGAGGTGCTAGCGGGAACCCTCAATGAGCAGTTCTTC. Protein product: CSAREVLAGTLNEQFF.

The rearrangement links TRBV4-1 to TRBJ2-7, with 7 positions matching TRBD2. This CDR3 region has 16 residues. The V segment lost 1 base and the J segment 2 bases; nucleotides outside the gene matches: 8. CDR1 is MGHRA, CDR2 YSYEKL, per germline. CDR3 DNA sequence: TGCGCCAGCAGCCAAGTTCGAGGCGCGGGGGCCTACGAGCAGTACTTC. It translates to CASSQVRGAGAYEQYF.

This rearrangement joins TRBV6-5 to TRBJ2-2, with a tentative D call TRBD2 (5 bases). Trimming pared 0 bases from V and 6 bases from J, leaving 17 bases between. Germline loops: CDR1 MNHEY, CDR2 SVGAGI. This CDR3 spans 17 amino acids. The CDR3 nucleotides are TGTGCCAGCAGTTACTCGATAACGGGGAAAAGGTCCGGGGAGCTGTTTTTT. Encoded protein: CASSYSITGKRSGELFF.

This clonotype was detected only a few times. V gene TRBV6-6 combines with J gene TRBJ2-7; TRBD1 matches at 10 bases. With V trimmed by 2 bases and J by 2 bases, 3 bases remained unmatched. The CDR3 runs 15 residues. CDR1 is MNHNY, CDR2 SVGAGI, per germline (reference sequence). The CDR3 protein is CASSYPGQGTYEQYF. For the CDR3, the DNA is TGTGCCAGCAGTTACCCGGGACAGGGGACCTACGAGCAGTACTTC.

The chain couples TRBV7-9 to TRBJ2-7, with a possible D match to TRBD2 (7 bases). The CDR3 consists of 16 residues. The germline CDR1 and CDR2 sequences are SEHNR and FQNEAQ (reference sequence). With 4 bases removed from V and 4 bases from J, the gap between germline ends came to 20 bases. DNA for the CDR3: TGTGCCAGCAGCTCTACCAGCGGGAAGGGGGATTACGAGCAGTACTTC. Residues: CASSSTSGKGDYEQYF. Complete variable domain (other parts from reference TRBV7-9 and TRBJ2-7): DTGVSQNPRHKITKRGQNVTFRCDPISEHNRLYWYRQTLGQGPEFLTYFQNEAQLEKSRLLSDRFSAERPKGSFSTLEIQRTEQGDSAMYLCASSSTSGKGDYEQYFGPGTRLTVT.

The chain uses TRBV29-1 and TRBJ1-1; perhaps TRBD1 as D (5 bases). The germline V and J ends were trimmed by 5 bases and 1 base, with 14 bases remaining between them. The length of the CDR3 is 14 residues. CDR1 is SQVTM and CDR2 is ANQGSEA in the germline V gene. For the CDR3, the DNA is TGCAGCGTTCCGCGACGGGGCGGGAACACTGAAGCTTTCTTT. This codes for CSVPRRGGNTEAFF.

The chain has TRBV2 and TRBJ2-1; D call uncertain. Germline V gene data show CDR1 as SNHLY and CDR2 as FYNNEI. The V and J ends lost 4 bases and 9 bases respectively, with 7 bases between them. The CDR3 sequence is 11 residues long. The CDR3 is CASSVDLEQFF. Written as DNA, the CDR3 is TGTGCCAGCAGTGTAGATCTTGAGCAGTTCTTC. Full variable domain (remainder filled in from reference TRBV2 and TRBJ2-1): EPEVTQTPSHQVTQMGQEVILRCVPISNHLYFYWYRQILGQKVEFLVSFYNNEISEKSEIFDDQFSVERPDGSNFTLKIRSTKLEDSAMYFCASSVDLEQFFGPGTRLTVL.

This chain connects TRBV12-3 or TRBV12-4 to TRBJ1-1; TRBD1 might be the D (5 bases). Trimming stripped 11 bases from V and 1 base from J, with 14 bases between. This CDR3 has 13 amino acids. CDR3 in amino acids: CAGGTAENTEAFF. The CDR3 DNA reads TGTGCCGGGGGTACAGCGGAGAACACTGAAGCTTTCTTT.

The chain recombines TRBV5-6 with TRBJ2-7; D might be TRBD1 or TRBD2, each matching 5 bases. Looked up from germline, CDR1 is SGHDT and CDR2 is YYEEEE. V dropped 3 bases and J dropped 2 bases, with 9 bases sitting between them. The CDR3 length is 13 residues. The DNA for the CDR3 is TGTGCCAGCAGCTGGGGGTCAACCTACGAGCAGTACTTC. It yields the protein CASSWGSTYEQYF.